These T cell receptor beta chains were read from a single sample in a study of T cells in Graves' hyperthyroidism and ophthalmopathy. TCRdb analysed the multiplex PCR reads with MiXCR anew, one entry per CDR3 protein. The data hold over 350,000 distinct CDR3 sequences, with 11% to 15% observed a single time. Sequencing was carried out using blood. The receptors shown here come from a man aged 45-60 years with Graves' ophthalmopathy. CDR3s include the opening cysteine and the closing phenylalanine or tryptophan. The D gene is left open where the match is weak. Size is stated for part of the rows, as once, few or many counts, or as a class when the clone is expanded.

CDR3nt	CDR3aa	j_gene	v_gene	abundance	d_gene
TGTGCCAGCAGCTTCCCCCCACTAGCGGGAGGATCGGAGCAGTTCTTC	CASSFPPLAGGSEQFF	TRBJ2-1	TRBV5-8	-	TRBD2
TGTGCCTGGACAGTGAACGGCTACAATGAGCAGTTCTTC	CAWTVNGYNEQFF	TRBJ2-1	TRBV30	many	-
TGTGCCAGCAGTTTATCCCTTCGCAGCCCCTACAATGAGCAGTTCTTC	CASSLSLRSPYNEQFF	TRBJ2-1	TRBV27	few	-
TGCAGCGTTGAGGGGGTTACTGAAGCTTTCTTT	CSVEGVTEAFF	TRBJ1-1	TRBV29-1	many	-
TGTGCCAGCAGCCGGGGCACTAATCAGCCCCAGCATTTT	CASSRGTNQPQHF	TRBJ1-5	TRBV3-1	-	-
TGTGCCAGCAGTTTTGCCGGGAGCGCTGTGTATGAGCAGTTCTTC	CASSFAGSAVYEQFF	TRBJ2-1	TRBV12-3/TRBV12-4	-	-
TGCAGTGCTAGAGGGGCCGGGAGATCCCAAGAGACCCAGTACTTC	CSARGAGRSQETQYF	TRBJ2-5	TRBV20-1	many	-
TGTGCCAGCAGCGCGGACAGGGCCGGCGAAAAACTGTTTTTT	CASSADRAGEKLFF	TRBJ1-4	TRBV7-6	-	TRBD1
TGTGCCAGCAGTTACCCACAGGGGAGGAACACTGAAGCTTTCTTT	CASSYPQGRNTEAFF	TRBJ1-1	TRBV6-2/TRBV6-3	many	TRBD1
TGCGCCAGCAGCCAAGCGGACGGACGGTTGTTCTCCTACGAGCAGTACTTC	CASSQADGRLFSYEQYF	TRBJ2-7	TRBV4-1	-	-
TGTGCCAGCAGCCAAATTCAGGGCGCCCAAGAGACCCAGTACTTC	CASSQIQGAQETQYF	TRBJ2-5	TRBV3-1	many	-
TGTGCCAGCAGCTTAGGGGTAGTAGCCTTCTACGAGCAGTACTTC	CASSLGVVAFYEQYF	TRBJ2-7	TRBV7-2	many	-
TGTGCCAGCAGCCAAGAACCAGCGCATCGGGAGACCCAGTACTTC	CASSQEPAHRETQYF	TRBJ2-5	TRBV3-1	many	-
TGCGCCAGCAGCCCAGGGCGGACGCGTGAAAAACTGTTTTTT	CASSPGRTREKLFF	TRBJ1-4	TRBV5-1	many	-
TGCGCCAGCAGCTTGGAGCAGAGCGGGAGTAGGCATACGCAGTATTTT	CASSLEQSGSRHTQYF	TRBJ2-3	TRBV5-1	many	TRBD2
TGTGCCTGGAGTAGCGGGATGAACAATGAGCAGTTCTTC	CAWSSGMNNEQFF	TRBJ2-1	TRBV30	many	TRBD2
TGCAGTGCTAGGGGAGGGGCCAGGGCAAGCACAGATACGCAGTATTTT	CSARGGARASTDTQYF	TRBJ2-3	TRBV20-1	many	TRBD2
TGTGCCAGCAGTTTAGGGGGGGGGCAATTATTTAACTATGGCTACACCTTC	CASSLGGGQLFNYGYTF	TRBJ1-2	TRBV28	-	-
TGCAGCGACCCGGACAGGGGGTCCTACGAGCAGTACTTC	CSDPDRGSYEQYF	TRBJ2-7	TRBV29-1	-	TRBD1
TGTGCCAGCAGTTTGATTAGCGGGAGTCCGGGGGAGCTGTTTTTT	CASSLISGSPGELFF	TRBJ2-2	TRBV12-3/TRBV12-4	many	TRBD2
TGCGCCAGCAGAATTAGCGGAGGGTCCACAGATACGCAGTATTTT	CASRISGGSTDTQYF	TRBJ2-3	TRBV5-1	many	-
TGCGCCAGCAGCTTGACTAGCGGGAGCGTCGGGGAGCTGTTTTTT	CASSLTSGSVGELFF	TRBJ2-2	TRBV5-1	-	TRBD2
TGTGCCAGTAAACGGACAGGGGACACCGGGGAGCTGTTTTTT	CASKRTGDTGELFF	TRBJ2-2	TRBV19	few	TRBD1
TGCAGCGTGTCCCGGTGGAGCTCCTACAATGAGCAGTTCTTC	CSVSRWSSYNEQFF	TRBJ2-1	TRBV29-1	-	-